This TCR beta chain was observed in a study of Graves' ophthalmopathy and Graves' hyperthyroidism (dated by TCRdb to between 2017 and 2018). Notes on the research overall: Peripheral blood was collected before any treatment was given, at the time of initial diagnosis. TCR beta repertoire signatures were used to distinguish Graves' ophthalmopathy from Graves' hyperthyroidism and to predict progression to ophthalmopathy. In total, 135 blood samples were TCR-sequenced: fewer than 50 ophthalmopathy, some 72 hyperthyroidism and approximately 17 hyperthyroidism-to-ophthalmopathy patients. A discovery set of more than 90 patients (roughly 41 ophthalmopathy, fewer than 60 stable hyperthyroidism) was enrolled to explore V-J signatures distinguishing ophthalmopathy from hyperthyroidism. An independent validation cohort was composed of approximately 19 hyperthyroidism patients and over 15 patients who later progressed from hyperthyroidism to ophthalmopathy. In more than five hyperthyroidism patients, the T-cell repertoires found in thyroid tissue were compared with those found in blood. Once sampling was done, hyperthyroidism patients were given methimazole at a starting dose of 30 mg daily, while ophthalmopathy patients were given high-dose intravenous methylprednisolone. On the study overall, not on this receptor specifically: In validation, the model predicted ophthalmopathy progression with about 71% sensitivity and 72.22% specificity; fewer than 15 predicted patients were CT-confirmed with GO in a median of approximately 6.5 months. No statistical method was used to predetermine the sample size, and group allocation was not hidden from the investigators. Among expanded thyroid clonotypes with frequency above 0.001, most also showed up in blood, which suggests that blood repertoires may reflect the thyroid immune response. The 13-signature model separated ophthalmopathy from stable hyperthyroidism with roughly 90% sensitivity and 81.08% specificity in cross-validation, and 80%/75% in the test set.

For repertoire sequencing, TCR beta CDR3 regions were amplified from RNA transcripts. A first-round RT-PCR used HTBI primers with the Qiagen OneStep RT-PCR kit, followed by a second-round multiplex PCR, size selection and purification. Libraries were sequenced on an Illumina HiSeq2000 using paired-end 100 bp reads. The authors' pipeline ran thus. SOAPnuke was used to process the reads, throwing out any read that had adapters, had uncalled bases, had a mean Phred below 15, or lacked an exact constant-primer or identifier match. COPE v1.2.5 was used to merge high-quality paired reads. Each unique nucleotide sequence was defined as a clonotype, and clonotypes were aligned to IMGT TRB V, D and J references with MiTCR v1.1. The analysis was limited to V-J combinations with a frequency above 0.0001, which together covered more than 98% of repertoires. For each V-J combination, a TCR clonal expansion and chaos score was defined as the ratio of F50 clonal expansion to chaos observed in the TCRdist matrix. Welch's t-statistics and random forest were used to reduce features to about a dozen V-J combinations, which were fed into a naive Bayes classifier. The similarity between thyroid and blood repertoires was quantified using the Morisita-Horn index. Through fastp at Q25 and MiXCR, TCRdb rebuilt clones from the public reads, retaining in-frame beta chains. Merged by CDR3 protein, the rows form single entries marked with the most common genes and DNA. The V and J calls and clone size are TCRdb's, not the authors'. Here the sample has almost 750,000 distinct CDR3 sequences; 35% to 50% occur a single time. The ten largest account for 40% to 45% of the sample.

Ophthalmopathy patients had moderately to severely active disease, Clinical Activity Score of at least 3, NOSPECS grade of at least 4, and disease duration under 3 months. Patients with other autoimmune diseases, uncontrolled infections, pregnancy or lactation were excluded. Clinical symptoms, serum thyroxine, TRAb, thyroid ultrasound and orbital computed tomography were used for diagnosis. Using Ficoll-Paque density gradient centrifugation, PBMCs were isolated from approximately 11 ml of fresh peripheral blood. Total RNA was extracted with Trizol reagent and quality-checked on an Agilent 2100 Bioanalyzer. Including the terminal cysteine and phenylalanine, the CDR3 comprises 14 residues. This entry keeps only the CDR3 DNA: 42 bases, framed from base 1. The germline ends are 13 bases apart after V is trimmed by 1 base and J by 3 bases. Taken from the germline V gene (reference sequence), the CDR1 and CDR2 loops are DFQATT and SNEGSKA.

About this clonotype itself: The antigen this receptor binds is unknown. No per-base quality is available; no much larger clone lies one base away.

The receptor was derived from an adult man with Graves' ophthalmopathy. This sequence uses TRBV20-1 and TRBJ2-7; TRBD2 is a possible D gene, resting on 5 matching bases. What was sequenced was peripheral blood. The DNA sequence is given as TGCAGTGCTAGAGCCGGGATCGGGCTCTACGAGCAGTACTTC. This codes for CSARAGIGLYEQYF.